Shown below are 10 T cell receptor beta chains from a single sample sequenced in a study of Ad26.COV2.S vaccination and SARS-CoV-2 variants. Regarding treatment: some 20 received Ad26.COV2.S at low or high dose, single or two shots; roughly five received placebo; per-sample allocation not given. Sampling occurred on day 63 after the first vaccine or placebo injection. Using immunoSEQ multiplex PCR, the repertoire was profiled, and TCRdb retains in-frame clones only, with some absent. The sample holds around 320,000 clones, around 84% seen once. Sample: peripheral blood, taken in a trial of Ad26.COV2.S vaccine versus placebo. The source of these receptors is a person aged 18-60 years who received the Ad26.COV2.S COVID-19 vaccine or a placebo.

The genes are TRBV21-1 and TRBJ2-1. TRBV21-1 is described as a pseudogene. The length of the CDR3 is 14 residues. The CDR3 nucleotides read TGTGCCCTCACACCGGCCCCCTCCTACAATGAGCAGTTCTTC. Translating it yields CALTPAPSYNEQFF.

The chain joins TRBV11-2 to TRBJ1-1; D unclear. Germline V gene lookup returns CDR1 SGHAT and CDR2 FQNNGV. CDR3 length: 14 amino acids. The V and J ends lost 2 bases and 0 bases respectively, with 7 bases between them. In DNA form, the CDR3 reads TGTGCCAGCAGCTTAAGATCTCTGAACACTGAAGCTTTCTTT. It yields the protein CASSLRSLNTEAFF.

The genes are TRBV18 and TRBJ1-1, with D uncertain. Per germline, CDR1 KGHSH and CDR2 LQKENI. Trimming removed 3 bases at V and 8 bases at J, with 13 bases between. CDR3 size: 13 residues. DNA of the CDR3: TGTGCCAGCTCACCTCTTGGTGCTGTAGAAGCTTTCTTT. Its protein product is CASSPLGAVEAFF.

The chain is built from TRBV11-2 and TRBJ2-1; no definite D call. CDR3 length: 12 amino acids. Germline V lookup: CDR1 SGHAT, CDR2 FQNNGV. Trimming left V 5 bases short and J 8 bases short, with 10 bases between. CDR3 amino acids: CASSPEVYEQFF. The DNA of the CDR3 is TGTGCCAGCAGCCCAGAGGTCTATGAGCAGTTCTTC.

The chain links TRBV30 to TRBJ1-5; 10 positions match TRBD1. The length of the CDR3 is 17 residues. The V gene's germline CDR1 is GTSNPN and CDR2 SVGIG (reference sequence). The junction had 8 bases not matched to a gene; V was cut back by 3 bases and J by 0 bases. The CDR3 DNA follows: TGTGCCTGGAGCACGACAGGGGGCGCATTTAGCAATCAGCCCCAGCATTTT. Its protein product is CAWSTTGGAFSNQPQHF.

Points on this clone: Given a much more abundant clone one base away, this may be a read error. This sequence joins TRBV2 and TRBJ2-3; 11 bases fit TRBD2. Germline V CDR1 and CDR2: SNHLY, FYNNEI. The CDR3 consists of 15 residues. Unmatched junction bases numbered 3, after V lost 6 bases and J lost 1 base. The CDR3 region is CASSELAGGTDTQYF. The DNA of the CDR3 is TGTGCCAGCAGCGAACTAGCGGGGGGCACAGATACGCAGTATTTT.

The rearrangement joins TRBV5-1 to TRBJ2-5, with 9 bases aligning to TRBD1. The germline gives CDR1 SGHRS, CDR2 YFSETQ. The CDR3 has 15 amino acids. V lost 7 bases and J lost 10; bases outside the gene matches: 17. The chain's CDR3 is CASASPGQGYRDQYF. The CDR3, as DNA: TGCGCCAGCGCAAGTCCGGGACAGGGTTATCGGGACCAGTACTTC. Full variable domain (remainder filled in from reference TRBV5-1 and TRBJ2-5): KAGVTQTPRYLIKTRGQQVTLSCSPISGHRSVSWYQQTPGQGLQFLFEYFSETQRNKGNFPGRFSGRQFSNSRSEMNVSTLELGDSALYLCASASPGQGYRDQYFGPGTRLLVL.

About this clone: Other DNA sequences in the sample encode the same CDR3. The rearrangement links TRBV5-1 to TRBJ2-7; 13 nucleotides align to TRBD2. The CDR3 runs to 16 residues. Losses at the gene ends were 0 bases for V and 0 bases for J; bases not matched to a gene: 0. Per the germline V gene, CDR1 is SGHRS and CDR2 is YFSETQ. CDR3 nucleotides: TGCGCCAGCAGCTTGGGGACTAGCGGGGGCTCCTACGAGCAGTACTTC. It specifies CASSLGTSGGSYEQYF.

The V call is TRBV6-5, the J call TRBJ1-1; the D is unclear. CDR1 is MNHEY and CDR2 is SVGAGI in the germline V gene. Trimming cost V 8 bases and J 1 base, with 8 bases left between them. The CDR3 loop spans 12 amino acids. DNA of the CDR3: TGTGCCAGCGCGAGGGAGAACACTGAAGCTTTCTTT. It specifies CASARENTEAFF.

The J gene is TRBJ1-1, the V gene TRBV4-2; the D is unclear. The V end was cut by 1 base, the J end by 2 bases, with 8 bases between. The CDR3 contains 14 residues. The germline V gene encodes CDR1 LGHNA and CDR2 YNFKEQ. The CDR3 sequence is CASSQVRENTEAFF. The CDR3 nucleotides read TGTGCCAGCAGCCAAGTACGGGAAAACACTGAAGCTTTCTTT.